This T cell receptor (beta chain) is from a study of tumor-infiltrating lymphocytes in primary liver carcinoma. In regard to this clonotype: Antigen specificity is unknown.

After removal of 1 base from V and 8 bases from J, the junction contained 9 bases not matched to a gene. Germline V gives CDR1 SGHNT, CDR2 YYREEE (reference sequence). The CDR3 spans 15 residues. Both blood RNA, taken from unsorted whole blood, and germline DNA were extracted. A constant-region primer primed TCR beta cDNA synthesis from about 0.55 ug of total RNA. ARM-PCR was slightly modified, and three nested multiplex PCR rounds with it gave rise to the TCR beta libraries. The first two PCR rounds, roughly 10 cycles each, used TRBV1-TRBV30 forward primers and a C-beta reverse primer. One entry per CDR3 protein results from TCRdb running MiXCR on the multiplex PCR reads. The repertoire holds around 330,000 distinct CDR3 sequences, with 58% as singletons. Points from the study as a whole: Comparison of CD4+ and CD8+ repertoires was precluded by bulk unsorted samples.

The source material was peripheral blood. This rearrangement joins TRBV5-4 to TRBJ2-1; TRBD2 agrees at 7 bases. This TCR was recovered from a woman between 25 and 40 years old with primary liver carcinoma and hepatitis B virus infection. CDR3 bases: TGTGCCAGCAGCTTGCGGCGGGAGACTGGTGATGAGCAGTTCTTC. As protein: CASSLRRETGDEQFF.